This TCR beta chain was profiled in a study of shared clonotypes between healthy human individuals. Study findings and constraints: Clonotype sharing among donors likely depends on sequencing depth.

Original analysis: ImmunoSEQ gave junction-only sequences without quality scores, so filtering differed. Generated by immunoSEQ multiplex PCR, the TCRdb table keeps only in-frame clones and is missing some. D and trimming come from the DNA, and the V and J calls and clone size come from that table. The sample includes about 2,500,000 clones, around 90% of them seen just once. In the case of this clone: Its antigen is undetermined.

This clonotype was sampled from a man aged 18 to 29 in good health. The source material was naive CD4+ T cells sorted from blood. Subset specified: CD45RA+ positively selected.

The DNA for the CDR3 is TGTGCCAGCAGTGATGGGCCGATGCCCCAGCATTTT. It translates to CASSDGPMPQHF. J is TRBJ1-5 and V is TRBV2, with D hard to call. The CDR3 covers 12 residues. Per germline, CDR1 SNHLY and CDR2 FYNNEI. Trimming left V 3 bases short and J 9 bases short, with 9 bases between.